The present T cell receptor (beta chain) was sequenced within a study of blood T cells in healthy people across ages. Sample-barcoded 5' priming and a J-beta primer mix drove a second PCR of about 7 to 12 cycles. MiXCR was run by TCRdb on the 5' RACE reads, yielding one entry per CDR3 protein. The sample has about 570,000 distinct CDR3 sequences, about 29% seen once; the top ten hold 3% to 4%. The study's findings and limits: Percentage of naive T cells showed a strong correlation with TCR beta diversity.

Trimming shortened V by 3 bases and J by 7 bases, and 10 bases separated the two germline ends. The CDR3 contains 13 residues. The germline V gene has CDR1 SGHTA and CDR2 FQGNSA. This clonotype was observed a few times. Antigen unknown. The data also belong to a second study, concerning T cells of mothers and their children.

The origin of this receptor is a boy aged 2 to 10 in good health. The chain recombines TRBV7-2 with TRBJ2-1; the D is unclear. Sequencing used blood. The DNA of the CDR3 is TGTGCCAGCAGCTTGGGATTCGCGAATGAGCAGTTCTTC. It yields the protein CASSLGFANEQFF. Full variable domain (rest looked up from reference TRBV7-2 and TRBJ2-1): GAGVSQSPSNKVTEKGKDVELRCDPISGHTALYWYRQSLGQGLEFLIYFQGNSAPDKSGLPSDRFSAERTGGSVSTLTIQRTQQEDSAVYLCASSLGFANEQFFGPGTRLTVL.